Included here is one TCR beta chain sequence, with context. One Seattle source followed patients from active infection through their disease course. The data derive from a study of blood T cell repertoires in COVID-19. On the study more broadly: Samples of COVID-19 (acute and convalescent) were obtained from the United States, Italy and Spain. PBMCs, B-cell-depleted T cells, or T cells provided the cDNA or gDNA that made up the material.

In the authors' methods: The authors estimated nucleated cell counts from reference gene primer amplification. Method: immunoSEQ multiplex PCR; TCRdb's copy keeps in-frame clones and lacks some. D and trimming come from the DNA, and the V and J calls and clone size come from that table. The sample consists of about 170,000 clones, approximately 84% of them appearing once. Sequencing was done on a sample of peripheral blood. The clonotype was recovered from a woman of 80 years or more with COVID-19, enrolled during active disease.

CDR3 DNA sequence: TGTGCCAGCTCACAAAGCGAAGGGGGCAGCAATCAGCCCCAGCATTTT. Translated, it gives CASSQSEGGSNQPQHF. The chain couples TRBV18 to TRBJ1-5; 7 nucleotides match TRBD1. V shed 4 bases, J shed 1 base, and the junction held 7 bases outside the gene matches. CDR3 size: 16 residues. Germline V CDR1 and CDR2: KGHSH, LQKENI.